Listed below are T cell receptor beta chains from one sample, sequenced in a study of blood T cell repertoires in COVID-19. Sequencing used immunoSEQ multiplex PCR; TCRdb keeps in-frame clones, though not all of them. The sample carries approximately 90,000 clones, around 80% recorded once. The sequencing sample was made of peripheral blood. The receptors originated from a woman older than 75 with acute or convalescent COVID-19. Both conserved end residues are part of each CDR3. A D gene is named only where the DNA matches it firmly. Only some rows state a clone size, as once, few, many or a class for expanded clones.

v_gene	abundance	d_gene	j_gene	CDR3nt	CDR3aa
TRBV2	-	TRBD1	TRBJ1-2	TGTGCCATCTACCGGACAGGGATAAACTATGGCTACACCTTC	CAIYRTGINYGYTF
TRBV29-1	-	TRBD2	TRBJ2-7	TGCAGCGTTGTTTCCCGCGGGGGGACCCTCTACGAGCAGTACTTC	CSVVSRGGTLYEQYF
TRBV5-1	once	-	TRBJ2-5	TGCGCCAGCAGCTTGGCCGAGGAGGGGACCCAGTACTTC	CASSLAEEGTQYF
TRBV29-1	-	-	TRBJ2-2	TGCAGCGTTGGACTCAAGAACACCGGGGAGCTGTTTTTT	CSVGLKNTGELFF
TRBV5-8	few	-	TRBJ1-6	TGTGCCAGCAGCTCAGGCTATATATCACCCCTCCACTTT	CASSSGYISPLHF
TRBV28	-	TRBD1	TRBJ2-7	TGTGCCAGCGGACAGGTGAGGTACGAGCAGTACTTC	CASGQVRYEQYF
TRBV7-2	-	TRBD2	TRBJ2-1	TGTGCCAGCAGCTTAGAGCGGGAATTAGAGCAGTTCTTC	CASSLERELEQFF
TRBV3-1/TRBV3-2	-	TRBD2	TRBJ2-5	TGTGCCAGCAGCCAGTCTAGCGGGAGGTCAGAGACCCAGTACTTC	CASSQSSGRSETQYF
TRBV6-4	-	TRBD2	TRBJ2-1	TGTGCCAGCAGTGACTCGATGGCTAGCGGGAGTAATGAGCAGTTCTTC	CASSDSMASGSNEQFF
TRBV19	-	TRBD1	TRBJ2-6	TGTGCCAGTAGTACGTCACAGGGGTTGGCCAACGTCCTGACTTTC	CASSTSQGLANVLTF
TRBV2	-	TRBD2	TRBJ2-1	TGTGCCAGCACCCAGGGACTAGCTGGTGAGCAGTTCTTC	CASTQGLAGEQFF
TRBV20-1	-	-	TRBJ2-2	TGCAGTCGAACGGCCGGGGAGCTGTTTTTT	CSRTAGELFF
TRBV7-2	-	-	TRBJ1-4	TGTGCCAGCAGCTCCGCACGGGGGGCAGGGGAAAAACTGTTTTTT	CASSSARGAGEKLFF
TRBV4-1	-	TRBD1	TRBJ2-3	TGCGCCAGCAGCCAAACAGGGGATTCAGATACGCAGTATTTT	CASSQTGDSDTQYF
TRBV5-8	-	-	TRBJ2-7	TGTGCCAGCAGCTTGGGCACTTATACCCCCTCCTACGAGCAGTACTTC	CASSLGTYTPSYEQYF
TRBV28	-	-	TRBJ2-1	TGTGCCAGCAGTTCCGCCTTCGAGGAGGGCCTTAGGGAGCAGTTCTTC	CASSSAFEEGLREQFF
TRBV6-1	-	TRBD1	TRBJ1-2	TGTGCCAGCAGTGAAGGACAGGGGGTTCGTGGCTACACCTTC	CASSEGQGVRGYTF